This TCR beta chain came from a study of T-cell memory formation after mild COVID-19. The study, taken as a whole, reports: Contracting clones from day 15 to 85 had balanced CD4/CD8; later expanders favoured CD4+.

Concerning this clonotype itself: No antigen is known for it.

In TCRdb, the 5' RACE reads were re-called with MiXCR into one record per CDR3 protein. The table includes 400,000 or so distinct CDR3 sequences, over 20% detected once. V was trimmed by 6 bases and J by 2 bases, leaving 7 bases between them. The CDR3 sequence is 13 residues long. Germline CDR1 MNHNS, CDR2 SASEGT. The sequencing sample was made of PBMCs or a T cell subset sorted from them (not recorded which). This TCR came from an adult woman who had mild COVID-19 (a few samples of this study predate the infection). Cell type and time point are not known. The rearrangement joins TRBV6-1 to TRBJ2-2; weak D call: TRBD1 (6 bases). The CDR3 DNA follows: TGTGCCAGCAGACAGGGAAACACCGGGGAGCTGTTTTTT. Amino acids: CASRQGNTGELFF.